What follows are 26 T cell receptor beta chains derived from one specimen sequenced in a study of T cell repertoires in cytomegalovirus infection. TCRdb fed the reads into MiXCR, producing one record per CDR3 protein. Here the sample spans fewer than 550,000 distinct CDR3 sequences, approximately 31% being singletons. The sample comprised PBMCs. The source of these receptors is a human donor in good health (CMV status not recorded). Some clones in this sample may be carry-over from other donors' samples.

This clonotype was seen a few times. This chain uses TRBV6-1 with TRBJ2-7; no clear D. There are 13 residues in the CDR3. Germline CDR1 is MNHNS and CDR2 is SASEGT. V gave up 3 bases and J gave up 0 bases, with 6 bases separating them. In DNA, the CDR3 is TGTGCCAGCAGTGACGAAATCTCCTACGAGCAGTACTTC. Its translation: CASSDEISYEQYF.

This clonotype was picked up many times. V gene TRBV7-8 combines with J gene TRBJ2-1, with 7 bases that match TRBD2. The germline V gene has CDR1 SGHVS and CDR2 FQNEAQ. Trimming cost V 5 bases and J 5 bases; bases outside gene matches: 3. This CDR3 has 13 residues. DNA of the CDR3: TGTGCCAGCAGCCGGGACTACAACAATGAGCAGTTCTTC. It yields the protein CASSRDYNNEQFF. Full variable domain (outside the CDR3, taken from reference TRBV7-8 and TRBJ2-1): GAGVSQSPRYKVAKRGQDVALRCDPISGHVSLFWYQQALGQGPEFLTYFQNEAQLDKSGLPSDRFFAERPEGSVSTLKIQRTQQEDSAVYLCASSRDYNNEQFFGPGTRLTVL.

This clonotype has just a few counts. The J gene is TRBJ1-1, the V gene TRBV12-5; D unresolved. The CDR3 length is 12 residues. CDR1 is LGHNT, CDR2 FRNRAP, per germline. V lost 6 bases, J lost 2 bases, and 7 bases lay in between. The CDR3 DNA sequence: TGTGCTAGTGGGAATTATAACACTGAAGCTTTCTTT. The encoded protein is CASGNYNTEAFF.

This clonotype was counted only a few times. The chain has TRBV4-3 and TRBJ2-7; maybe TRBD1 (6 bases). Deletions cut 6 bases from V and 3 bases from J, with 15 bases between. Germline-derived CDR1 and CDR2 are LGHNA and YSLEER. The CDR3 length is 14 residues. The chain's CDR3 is CASSPTGNLYEQYF. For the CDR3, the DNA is TGCGCCAGCAGTCCCACAGGGAACCTCTACGAGCAGTACTTC.

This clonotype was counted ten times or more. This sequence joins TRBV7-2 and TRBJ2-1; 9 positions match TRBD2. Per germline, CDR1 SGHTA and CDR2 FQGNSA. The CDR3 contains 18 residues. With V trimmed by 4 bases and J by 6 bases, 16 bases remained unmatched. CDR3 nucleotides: TGTGCCAGCAGCTCACTAGGGGGAGGAGCGGGGGGCCTCAATGAGCAGTTCTTC. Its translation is CASSSLGGGAGGLNEQFF.

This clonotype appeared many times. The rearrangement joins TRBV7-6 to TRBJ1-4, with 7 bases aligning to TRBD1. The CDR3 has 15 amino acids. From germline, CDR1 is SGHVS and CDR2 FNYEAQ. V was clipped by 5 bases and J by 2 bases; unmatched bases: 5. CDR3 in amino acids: CASSILGQTNEKLFF. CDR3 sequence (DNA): TGTGCCAGCAGCATTCTGGGACAGACTAATGAAAAACTGTTTTTT.

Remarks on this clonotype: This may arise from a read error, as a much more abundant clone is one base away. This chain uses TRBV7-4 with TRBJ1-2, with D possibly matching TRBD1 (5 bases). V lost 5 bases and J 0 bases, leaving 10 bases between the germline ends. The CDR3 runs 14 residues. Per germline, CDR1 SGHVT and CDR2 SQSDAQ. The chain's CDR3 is CASSIDRPNYGYTF. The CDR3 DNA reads TGTGCCAGCAGCATAGACAGACCTAACTATGGCTACACCTTC.

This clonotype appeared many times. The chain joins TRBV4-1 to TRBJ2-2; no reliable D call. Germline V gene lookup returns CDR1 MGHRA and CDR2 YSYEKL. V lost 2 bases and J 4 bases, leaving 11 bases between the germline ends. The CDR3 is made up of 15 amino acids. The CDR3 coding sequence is TGCGCCAGCAGCCAAAGAGTGGATTCCACCGGGGAGCTGTTTTTT. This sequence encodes CASSQRVDSTGELFF.

Written as DNA, the CDR3 is TGTGCCAGCAGAAGAACGGGGGGGGCATCAGATACGCAGTATTTT. Protein: CASRRTGGASDTQYF. This sequence joins TRBV5-4 and TRBJ2-3, with 8 bases identical to TRBD2. The CDR3 loop spans 15 amino acids. Trimming at V came to 5 bases and at J to 4 bases, leaving 9 bases not matched to a gene. The germline gives CDR1 SGHNT, CDR2 YYREEE (reference sequence).

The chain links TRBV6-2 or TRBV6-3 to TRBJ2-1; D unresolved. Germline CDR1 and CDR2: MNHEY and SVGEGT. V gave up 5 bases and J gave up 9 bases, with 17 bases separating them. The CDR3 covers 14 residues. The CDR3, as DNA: TGTGCCAGCAGTGACCCTACCGGCCGTGGTGAGCAGTTCTTC. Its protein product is CASSDPTGRGEQFF.

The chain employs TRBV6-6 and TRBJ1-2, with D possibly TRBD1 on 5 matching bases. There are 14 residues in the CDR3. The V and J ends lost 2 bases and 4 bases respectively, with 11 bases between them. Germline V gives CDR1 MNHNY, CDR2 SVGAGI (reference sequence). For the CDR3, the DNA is TGTGCCAGCAGTTACCCCGACAGAACCTATGGCTACACCTTC. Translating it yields CASSYPDRTYGYTF.

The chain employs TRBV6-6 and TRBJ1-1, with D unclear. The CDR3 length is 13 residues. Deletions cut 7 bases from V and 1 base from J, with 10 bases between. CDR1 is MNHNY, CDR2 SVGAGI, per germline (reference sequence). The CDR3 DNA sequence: TGTGCCAGCACCGTAAAAGGGAACACTGAAGCTTTCTTT. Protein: CASTVKGNTEAFF.

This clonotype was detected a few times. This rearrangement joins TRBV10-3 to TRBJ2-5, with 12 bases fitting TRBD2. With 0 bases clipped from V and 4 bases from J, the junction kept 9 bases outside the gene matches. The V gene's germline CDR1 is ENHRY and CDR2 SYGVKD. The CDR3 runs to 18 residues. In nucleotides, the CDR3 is TGTGCCATCAGTGAGTCGACTCCTAGCGGGGGGGTTGGAGAGACCCAGTACTTC. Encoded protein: CAISESTPSGGVGETQYF.

The CDR3: CASSPIQGANRELFF. The DNA of the CDR3 is TGTGCCAGCAGCCCAATACAGGGGGCTAACCGGGAGCTGTTTTTT. V usage is TRBV7-6 and J usage is TRBJ2-2, with 9 bases identical to TRBD1. Germline values: CDR1 SGHVS, CDR2 FNYEAQ. V lost 5 bases to trimming and J lost 9 bases; unmatched junction nucleotides: 10. The CDR3 covers 15 residues.

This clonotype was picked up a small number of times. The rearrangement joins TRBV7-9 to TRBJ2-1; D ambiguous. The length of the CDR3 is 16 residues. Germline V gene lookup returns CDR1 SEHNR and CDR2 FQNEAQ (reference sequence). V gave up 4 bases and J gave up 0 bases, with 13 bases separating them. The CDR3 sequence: CASSSEIGGSYNEQFF. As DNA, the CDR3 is TGTGCCAGCAGCTCCGAGATCGGTGGCTCCTACAATGAGCAGTTCTTC.

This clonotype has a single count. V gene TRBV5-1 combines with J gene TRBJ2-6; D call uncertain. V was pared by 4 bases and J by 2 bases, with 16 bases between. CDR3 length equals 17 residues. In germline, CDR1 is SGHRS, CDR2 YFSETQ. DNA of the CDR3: TGCGCCAGCAGCAGATCGGATTCAGCAACTGGGGCCAACGTCCTGACTTTC. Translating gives CASSRSDSATGANVLTF.

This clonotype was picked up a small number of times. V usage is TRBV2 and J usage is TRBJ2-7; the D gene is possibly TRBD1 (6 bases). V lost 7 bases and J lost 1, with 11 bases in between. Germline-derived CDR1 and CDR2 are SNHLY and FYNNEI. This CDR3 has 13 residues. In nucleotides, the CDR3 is TGTGCCAGCACCCTCGACAGGTCCTACGAGCAGTACTTC. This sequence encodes CASTLDRSYEQYF.

The CDR3 coding sequence is TGCAGCGTTGAAGCCAGGGGGTCCAGGGAGACCCAGTACTTC. Its protein is CSVEARGSRETQYF. The chain has TRBV29-1 and TRBJ2-5; 7 bases line up with TRBD1. CDR3 length: 14 residues. V lost 1 base, J lost 5 bases, and 7 bases stayed unmatched. Germline V gene lookup returns CDR1 SQVTM and CDR2 ANQGSEA. The variable domain in full, completed from reference TRBV29-1 and TRBJ2-5, reads SAVISQKPSRDICQRGTSLTIQCQVDSQVTMMFWYRQQPGQSLTLIATANQGSEATYESGFVIDKFPISRPNLTFSTLTVSNMSPEDSSIYLCSVEARGSRETQYFGPGTRLLVL.

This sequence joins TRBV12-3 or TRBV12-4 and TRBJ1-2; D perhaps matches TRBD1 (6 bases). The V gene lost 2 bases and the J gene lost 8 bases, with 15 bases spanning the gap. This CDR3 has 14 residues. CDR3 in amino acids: CASSLLRQGYGYTF. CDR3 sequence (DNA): TGTGCCAGCAGTTTACTACGGCAGGGGTACGGCTACACCTTC.

CDR3 amino acids: CASSSTPTGFDEQYF. The CDR3 DNA follows: TGTGCCAGCAGCTCCACTCCAACAGGGTTTGACGAGCAGTACTTC. This sequence joins TRBV27 and TRBJ2-7, with D possibly TRBD1 on 6 matching bases. V dropped 6 bases and J dropped 5 bases, with 20 bases sitting between them. Germline loops: CDR1 MNHEY, CDR2 SMNVEV (reference sequence). The CDR3 has 15 amino acids.

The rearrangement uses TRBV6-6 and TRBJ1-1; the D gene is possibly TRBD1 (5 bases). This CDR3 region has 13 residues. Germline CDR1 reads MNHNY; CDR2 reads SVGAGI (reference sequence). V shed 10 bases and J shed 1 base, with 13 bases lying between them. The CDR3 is CATSDRANTEAFF. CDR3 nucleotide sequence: TGTGCCACCTCTGACAGAGCGAACACTGAAGCTTTCTTT.

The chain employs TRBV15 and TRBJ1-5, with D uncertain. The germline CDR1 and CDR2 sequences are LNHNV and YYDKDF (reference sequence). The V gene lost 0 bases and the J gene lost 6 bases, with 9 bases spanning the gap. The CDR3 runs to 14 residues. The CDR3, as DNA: TGTGCCACCAGCAGAGATTCGGGAAGTCAGCCCCAGCATTTT. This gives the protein CATSRDSGSQPQHF.

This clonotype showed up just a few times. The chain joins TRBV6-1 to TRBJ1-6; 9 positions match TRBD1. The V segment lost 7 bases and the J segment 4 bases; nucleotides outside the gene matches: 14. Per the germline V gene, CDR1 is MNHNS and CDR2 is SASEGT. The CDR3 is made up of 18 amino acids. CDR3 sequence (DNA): TGTGCCAGCACCGTGGGGGGACAGGGTTTCCCTTATAATTCACCCCTCCACTTT. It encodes CASTVGGQGFPYNSPLHF.

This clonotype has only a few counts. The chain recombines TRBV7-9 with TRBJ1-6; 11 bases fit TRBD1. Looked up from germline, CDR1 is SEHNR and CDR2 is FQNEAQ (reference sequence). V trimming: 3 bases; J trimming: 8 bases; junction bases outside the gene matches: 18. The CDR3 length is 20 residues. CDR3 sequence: CASSFPPGAEADRGHSPLHF. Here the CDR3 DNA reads TGTGCCAGCAGCTTCCCTCCTGGAGCCGAGGCGGACAGGGGGCATTCACCCCTCCACTTT.

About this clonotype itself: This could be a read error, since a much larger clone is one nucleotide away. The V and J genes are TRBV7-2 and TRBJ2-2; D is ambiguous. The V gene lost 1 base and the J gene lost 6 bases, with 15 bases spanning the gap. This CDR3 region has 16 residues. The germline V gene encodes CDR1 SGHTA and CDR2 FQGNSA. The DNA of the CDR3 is TGTGCCAGCAGCTTAGTGGCGGTTAGGTACGCCGGGGAGCTGTTTTTT. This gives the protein CASSLVAVRYAGELFF.

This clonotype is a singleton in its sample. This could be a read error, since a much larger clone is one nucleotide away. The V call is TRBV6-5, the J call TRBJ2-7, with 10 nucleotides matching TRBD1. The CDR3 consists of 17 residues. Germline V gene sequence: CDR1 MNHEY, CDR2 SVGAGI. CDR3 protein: CDSSSQLGDRGIDEQYF. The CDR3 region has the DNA TGTGACAGCAGTTCGCAACTGGGGGACAGGGGTATCGACGAGCAGTACTTC.